The 29 T cell receptor beta chains below come from one sample, sequenced in a study of CD8+CD57+ T cells in acquired aplastic anemia. For CDR3 and TCR beta VDJ profiling, genomic DNA was the template used. TCRdb called the reads again in MiXCR, with one record for every CDR3 protein. In the table there are 400,000 to 450,000 distinct CDR3 sequences, 65% to 75% of which are singletons. Sequenced sample: sorted CD4+, CD8+, or CD8+CD57+ T cells (not recorded which) from PBMCs. The receptors were gathered from a human donor in good health, serving as a control.

This clonotype was picked up one time. The rearrangement joins TRBV7-9 to TRBJ2-1; no clear D gene. Germline assignment: CDR1 SEHNR and CDR2 FQNEAQ (reference sequence). This CDR3 region has 14 residues. Trimming removed 5 bases at V and 5 bases at J, with 13 bases between. The CDR3 DNA reads as TGTGCCAGCAGCCCACCCCAGGAGCACAATGAGCAGTTCTTC. Protein sequence: CASSPPQEHNEQFF.

The genes are TRBV5-1 and TRBJ2-3; TRBD2 is a possible D gene (5 bases). The CDR3 has 12 amino acids. Germline V gives CDR1 SGHRS, CDR2 YFSETQ. Deletions cut 3 bases from V and 13 bases from J, with 15 bases between. CDR3 sequence (DNA): TGCGCCAGCAGCTCCTCTTCTCTTAGCGAGTATTTT. Encoded protein: CASSSSSLSEYF. The full variable domain, its missing parts supplied by reference TRBV5-1 and TRBJ2-3, is KAGVTQTPRYLIKTRGQQVTLSCSPISGHRSVSWYQQTPGQGLQFLFEYFSETQRNKGNFPGRFSGRQFSNSRSEMNVSTLELGDSALYLCASSSSSLSEYFGPGTRLTVL.

Comment on this clonotype: The junction does not match germline at one end; this may be a read error. V gene TRBV3-1 combines with J gene TRBJ2-5, with 10 positions matching TRBD1. From germline, CDR1 is LGHDT and CDR2 YNNKEL (reference sequence). This CDR3 has 15 amino acids. CDR3: CASSQIDRGQGTQYF. The CDR3 coding sequence is TGTGCCAGCAGCCAGATTGACAGGGGGCAAGGGACCCAGTACTTC.

This clonotype was recorded at least ten times. The rearrangement uses TRBV6-2 or TRBV6-3 and TRBJ1-3, with D hard to call. Germline lookup yields CDR1 MNHEY and CDR2 SVGEGT. Trimming stripped 5 bases from V and 7 bases from J, with 12 bases between. CDR3 length equals 13 residues. The DNA of the CDR3 is TGTGCCAGCAGTGCCTTGACGACGAACACCATATATTTT. Amino acid sequence: CASSALTTNTIYF.

Turning to this clonotype: At one of its ends the junction is not consistent with the germline gene, which may arise from a read error. The V call is TRBV5-5, the J call TRBJ2-6; D uncertain. CDR1 is SGHKS, CDR2 YYEKEE, per germline (reference sequence). The CDR3 loop spans 15 amino acids. The CDR3 sequence: CATSTVAPGANVLTF. CDR3 coding DNA: TGTGCCACCAGCACTGTGGCTCCCGGGGCCAACGTCCTGACTTTC.

The gene calls are TRBV7-3 and TRBJ1-1; a weak D match, TRBD1 (5 bases). Germline assignment: CDR1 SGHTA and CDR2 FQGTGA. The CDR3 covers 14 residues. Trimming removed 5 bases from V and 13 bases from J, with 23 bases in between. DNA of the CDR3: TGTGCCAGCAGCCGATCACCCCACGGGGCTCAGTTTTTCTTT. This gives the protein CASSRSPHGAQFFF.

The sample holds many counts of this clonotype. The rearrangement uses TRBV12-3 or TRBV12-4 and TRBJ1-5; 7 bases line up with TRBD1. The CDR3 has 14 amino acids. V lost 6 bases and J lost 5; bases outside the gene matches: 7. The CDR3 sequence is CASSIQGLDQPQHF. As DNA, the CDR3 is TGTGCCAGCAGCATACAGGGGTTGGATCAGCCCCAGCATTTT.

In its sample, this clonotype was seen many times. J is TRBJ2-1 and V is TRBV6-1; 14 bases agree with TRBD2. The CDR3 is made up of 15 amino acids. Germline CDR1 is MNHNS and CDR2 is SASEGT. Trimming took 5 bases from V and 9 from J; bases not matched to a gene: 6. CDR3 nucleotide sequence: TGTGCCAGCAGTAGGGGACTAGCGGGGGAGGGTGAGCAGTTCTTC. Its protein is CASSRGLAGEGEQFF.

The chain links TRBV20-1 to TRBJ2-3; 9 bases are a match to TRBD2. The CDR3 covers 16 residues. CDR1 is DFQATT and CDR2 is SNEGSKA in the germline V gene (reference sequence). J lost 4 bases, V lost 0 bases, and 8 bases had no gene match. CDR3 bases: TGCAGTGCTAGAGATGTGGCTAGCGGGGAAGCAGATACGCAGTATTTT. This translates into CSARDVASGEADTQYF.

This clonotype has more than one count but fewer than ten. The CDR3 DNA is TGTGCCAGCAGCACCCGGGACAGGGTGGTTTACAATGAGCAGTTCTTC. Protein product: CASSTRDRVVYNEQFF. The chain combines TRBV11-1 with TRBJ2-1; 9 bases match TRBD1. V gave up 5 bases and J gave up 4 bases; unmatched junction bases: 9. Germline V gene data show CDR1 as SGHAT and CDR2 as FQDESV (reference sequence). This CDR3 is 16 amino acids long.

In the case of this clonotype: A read error may account for a junction end that differs from germline. CDR3 in amino acids: CASSRRGGYGHTF. The CDR3 DNA reads as TGTGCCAGCAGTCGGAGAGGGGGTTATGGGCACACCTTC. The V call is TRBV7-3, the J call TRBJ2-1, with TRBD1 as a possible D gene (6 bases). CDR3 length: 13 residues. The germline V gene has CDR1 SGHTA and CDR2 FQGTGA.

As for this clonotype: One junction end does not reproduce the germline sequence, and a read error may be involved. The rearrangement links TRBV7-9 to TRBJ2-3; D unclear. The germline V gene has CDR1 SEHNR and CDR2 FQNEAQ (reference sequence). The CDR3 spans 15 residues. The CDR3, as DNA: TGTGCCACCAGCGTTATTCAAGGGAAAACAGATACCCAGTATTTT. It codes for CATSVIQGKTDTQYF.

This clonotype has only one observation. The V gene is TRBV29-1, the J gene TRBJ2-1, with TRBD1 identical over 10 bases. The better agreement between TRBJ2-7 and the DNA end casts doubt on the J call. There are 15 residues in the CDR3. The germline gives CDR1 SQVTM, CDR2 ANQGSEA. CDR3 coding DNA: TGCAGCGTATGGACAGGGGGAGGCTGCTCCTACGAGCAGTACTTC. Translating gives CSVWTGGGCSYEQYF.

Remarks on this clonotype: At one end the junction does not follow the germline gene, possibly because of a read error. This chain uses TRBV6-1 with TRBJ2-7; 8 bases are a match to TRBD1. The CDR3 has 15 residues. The V gene's germline CDR1 is MNHNS and CDR2 SASEGT. CDR3 in amino acids: CASTPAGGLSYEQYF. The CDR3 DNA is TGTGCTAGCACCCCTGCAGGGGGCCTCTCCTACGAGCAGTACTTC.

This clonotype was observed many times. The chain employs TRBV5-1 and TRBJ1-1, with D perhaps matching TRBD1 (6 bases). CDR1 is SGHRS, CDR2 YFSETQ, per germline. This CDR3 region has 15 residues. V lost 1 base and J lost 5, with 15 bases in between. CDR3 nucleotides: TGCGCCAGCAGCTTGTCATCACCCCAGGGGACTGAAGCTTTCTTT. This translates into CASSLSSPQGTEAFF.

Points on this clonotype: Germline and junction disagree at one end, which may indicate a read error. The chain is built from TRBV7-2 and TRBJ2-7, with TRBD2 identical over 12 bases. The germline V gene has CDR1 SGHTA and CDR2 FQGNSA. The CDR3 has 15 residues. The CDR3 region is CASSIASGGAIRQYF. For the CDR3, the DNA is TGTGCCAGCAGCATAGCTAGCGGGGGGGCCATTCGGCAGTACTTC.

The genes are TRBV2 and TRBJ2-7, with 15 bases fitting TRBD2. Germline V lookup: CDR1 SNHLY, CDR2 FYNNEI. CDR3 length equals 15 residues. The ends lost 9 bases at V and 3 bases at J; junction bases unmatched: 6. CDR3 DNA: TGTGCCAGTATCGGACTAGCGGGGGGGAGCTACGAGCAGTACTTC. Its translation: CASIGLAGGSYEQYF.

This clonotype was counted ten times or more. The chain joins TRBV5-5 to TRBJ2-7; 11 nucleotides line up with TRBD1. The junction had 8 bases not matched to a gene; V was cut back by 6 bases and J by 6 bases. CDR1 is SGHKS and CDR2 is YYEKEE in the germline V gene (reference sequence). This CDR3 has 14 residues. DNA for the CDR3: TGTGCCAGCAACCTATGGGACAGGGGGGGCGAGCAGTACTTC. It encodes CASNLWDRGGEQYF.

As concerns this clonotype: One end of the junction fails to match germline, which may point to a read error. The chain combines TRBV2 with TRBJ1-6; a possible D gene is TRBD1 (6 bases). The CDR3 totals 14 residues. CDR1 SNHLY and CDR2 FYNNEI come from the germline V gene. CDR3 bases: TGTGCCAGCAGTGCAGCCAGGGGTAATTCACATCTTCATTTT. Its protein is CASSAARGNSHLHF.

Of note for this clonotype: At one boundary the junction diverges from the germline segment, which might be a read error. The V and J genes are TRBV11-2 and TRBJ2-3; D may be TRBD2 (7 bases). Looked up from germline, CDR1 is SGHAT and CDR2 is FQNNGV. The CDR3 consists of 18 residues. CDR3 in DNA: TGCGCCAGCAGCCCCGAAAGGGGCGGGGGCAACCCCACAGATACGCAGTATTTT. Amino acid sequence: CASSPERGGGNPTDTQYF. Combining the CDR3 with reference TRBV11-2 and TRBJ2-3 gives the whole variable domain EAGVAQSPRYKIIEKRQSVAFWCNPISGHATLYWYQQILGQGPKLLIQFQNNGVVDDSQLPKDRFSAERLKGVDSTLKIQPAKLEDSAVYLCASSPERGGGNPTDTQYFGPGTRLTVL.

The rearrangement joins TRBV10-2 to TRBJ2-3; TRBD2 aligns across 9 bases. The J segment lost 1 base and the V segment lost 5 bases, leaving 4 bases of the junction unmatched. Germline values: CDR1 WSHSY, CDR2 SAAADI. This CDR3 is 15 amino acids long. The CDR3 region has the DNA TGCGCCAGCAGTCCCGAGCGGGGGGGCACAGATACGCAGTATTTT. This translates into CASSPERGGTDTQYF.

Turning to this clonotype: The junction departs from the called germline gene at one end, perhaps through a read error. V usage is TRBV7-9 and J usage is TRBJ1-2; D unclear. The CDR3 runs 14 residues. From germline, CDR1 is SEHNR and CDR2 FQNEAQ (reference sequence). The CDR3 DNA sequence: TGCGCCAGCGGCGCCCGTACGACGGTCGATGGCTACACCTTC. Translation: CASGARTTVDGYTF.

CDR3 bases: TGTGCCAGCACCATTAGCGGGGGGGCTTTCTTT. Its protein product is CASTISGGAFF. The chain has TRBV7-2 and TRBJ1-1; D possibly corresponds to TRBD1 (5 bases). Looked up from germline, CDR1 is SGHTA and CDR2 is FQGNSA. The CDR3 is 11 residues long. V shed 7 bases and J shed 11 bases, with 14 bases lying between them.

This clonotype was counted ten times or more. This chain uses TRBV12-3 or TRBV12-4 with TRBJ2-7, with TRBD1 identical over 7 bases. V lost 6 bases, J lost 0 bases, and 5 bases stayed unmatched. This CDR3 is 14 amino acids long. The DNA for the CDR3 is TGTGCCAGCAGGGAGACAGGGCCCTCCTACGAGCAGTACTTC. Translating gives CASRETGPSYEQYF.

This clonotype appeared a few times. The J gene is TRBJ2-2, the V gene TRBV9; TRBD1 aligns across 8 bases. V trimming: 5 bases; J trimming: 8 bases; junction bases outside the gene matches: 8. This CDR3 has 14 amino acids. Per the germline V gene, CDR1 is SGDLS and CDR2 is YYNGEE. The CDR3 region is CASSVGQGAGELFF. CDR3 nucleotide sequence: TGTGCCAGCAGTGTCGGACAGGGAGCAGGGGAGCTGTTTTTT.

The chain carries TRBV29-1 and TRBJ2-1; D not resolved. The CDR3 is 9 residues long. V lost 6 bases to trimming and J lost 8 bases, with 5 bases between them. Germline CDR1 and CDR2: SQVTM and ANQGSEA. Here the CDR3 reads CSVGYEQFF. CDR3 in DNA: TGCAGCGTAGGATATGAGCAGTTCTTC.

Comment on this clonotype: The junction shows a germline mismatch at one end, possibly a read error. CDR3 DNA sequence: TGCGCCAGCAGTGGTTCGATCGTGACAGAGACCCAGTACTTC. Its protein product is CASSGSIVTETQYF. The chain has TRBV2 and TRBJ2-5; D not certain. CDR1 is SNHLY and CDR2 is FYNNEI in the germline V gene. The CDR3 runs 14 residues.

The gene calls are TRBV5-1 and TRBJ2-7, with 11 bases fitting TRBD1. Per germline, CDR1 SGHRS and CDR2 YFSETQ. The V segment lost 3 bases and the J segment 6 bases; nucleotides outside the gene matches: 2. The CDR3 has 13 residues. The CDR3 nucleotides are TGCGCCAGCAGCTGGGACAGGGGGGGCGAGCAGTACTTC. It is translated as CASSWDRGGEQYF.

The genes are TRBV9 and TRBJ2-7; D possibly corresponds to TRBD1 (7 bases). CDR1 is SGDLS and CDR2 is YYNGEE in the germline V gene. With 7 bases removed from V and 7 bases from J, the gap between germline ends came to 12 bases. There are 11 residues in the CDR3. CDR3 sequence (DNA): TGTGCCAGCGAGACAGGGAGGGAGCAGTACTTC. Amino acid sequence: CASETGREQYF. Using reference TRBV9 and TRBJ2-7 for the parts outside the CDR3, the full variable domain is DSGVTQTPKHLITATGQRVTLRCSPRSGDLSVYWYQQSLDQGLQFLIQYYNGEERAKGNILERFSAQQFPDLHSELNLSSLELGDSALYFCASETGREQYFGPGTRLTVT.